The T cell receptor beta chain under discussion was sequenced for a study of blood T cell repertoires in COVID-19. Method: immunoSEQ multiplex PCR; TCRdb's copy keeps in-frame clones and lacks some. The sample contains fewer than 85,000 clones, about 90% of which appear only once. This clone has just a few counts. This sequence originates from a human donor in a cohort sampled during active COVID-19. Sequencing was carried out using peripheral blood.

As DNA, the CDR3 is TGTGCCATCAGTCCCCCGGGTTTAGCTAACTATGGCTACACCTTC. The encoded protein is CAISPPGLANYGYTF. The chain carries TRBV10-3 and TRBJ1-2, with D hard to call. In germline, CDR1 is ENHRY, CDR2 SYGVKD. The germline V and J ends were trimmed by 5 bases and 0 bases, with 13 bases remaining between them. The CDR3 contains 15 residues.